The 3 T cell receptor beta chains listed next were all sequenced from one sample in a study of T cell repertoires in cytomegalovirus infection. One entry per CDR3 protein results from TCRdb running MiXCR on the reads. The data contain 630,000 or so distinct CDR3 sequences, around 24% of them singletons. Sample: CD8+ T cells from PBMCs. Receptor source: a human donor in good health (CMV status not recorded). Some clones in this sample may be carry-over from other donors' samples.

This chain joins TRBV19 and TRBJ1-2, with TRBD1 as a possible D gene (5 bases). Per germline, CDR1 LNHDA and CDR2 SQIVND (reference sequence). V dropped 5 bases and J dropped 5 bases, with 12 bases sitting between them. The CDR3 sequence is 13 residues long. In nucleotides, the CDR3 is TGTGCCAGTAGTTCGGGACGGCCTTATGGCTACACCTTC. Translated: CASSSGRPYGYTF.

This chain uses TRBV5-8 with TRBJ1-1, with a possible D match to TRBD1 (5 bases). This CDR3 has 14 residues. The ends were cut back, 4 bases at V and 4 bases at J, with 14 bases in the middle. Germline V gene sequence: CDR1 SGHTS, CDR2 YDEGEE. CDR3 DNA: TGTGCCAGCAGCCCTAAACAGGCGGGCACTGAAGCTTTCTTT. Amino acid sequence: CASSPKQAGTEAFF.

The rearrangement uses TRBV7-9 and TRBJ1-1; D might be TRBD1 (5 bases). Trimming shortened V by 1 base and J by 1 base, and 13 bases separated the two germline ends. The germline V gene encodes CDR1 SEHNR and CDR2 FQNEAQ (reference sequence). The length of the CDR3 is 16 residues. This CDR3 reads CASSLEGGRENTEAFF. The DNA of the CDR3 is TGTGCCAGCAGCTTAGAGGGCGGCAGGGAGAACACTGAAGCTTTCTTT.